This T cell receptor beta chain appears in the sequencing data of a study of blood T cell repertoires in COVID-19. Background on the study: There were acute and convalescent COVID-19 samples, and they came from the United States, Italy and Spain. The cDNA or gDNA used as material had been derived from T cells, B-cell-depleted T cells, or PBMCs.

Per the authors' pipeline: Estimates of nucleated cell counts were drawn from the amplification of reference gene primers. Clones were read by immunoSEQ multiplex PCR, and TCRdb kept only the in-frame ones, dropping some. That table is the source of V, J and clone size, and D and trimming were worked out from the DNA. In the table there are around 130,000 clones, roughly three quarters of which are singletons. Unmatched junction bases numbered 7, after V lost 5 bases and J lost 2 bases. Germline assignment: CDR1 KGHSH and CDR2 LQKENI. The CDR3 is made up of 16 amino acids. The sequenced sample consisted of peripheral blood. The V call is TRBV18, the J call TRBJ1-4; 8 nucleotides match TRBD1. The receptor comes from an elderly man with acute or convalescent COVID-19. The DNA for the CDR3 is TGTGCCAGCTCATCCGGACAGGGTATCACTAATGAAAAACTGTTTTTT. This codes for CASSSGQGITNEKLFF.